The 12 T cell receptor beta chains presented below share a single source sample, sequenced in a study of Graves' ophthalmopathy and Graves' hyperthyroidism. Beta-chain TCR CDR3 regions were amplified from RNA transcripts. HTBI primers served in a first-round RT-PCR, which a second-round multiplex PCR followed. TCRdb passed the multiplex PCR reads through MiXCR, listing each CDR3 protein once. The sample carries over a million distinct CDR3 sequences, roughly two fifths recorded once. The sequenced material came from peripheral blood or thyroid tissue (not recorded which). The receptor source for this set is an adult man with Graves' hyperthyroidism.

This clonotype was seen only once. The CDR3 DNA reads as TGCGCCAGCAGTGAGGGGGTGCGATCCTACGAGCAGTACTTC. Translated, it gives CASSEGVRSYEQYF. V is TRBV10-2 and J is TRBJ2-7; D unclear. V lost 2 bases and J lost 1, with 9 bases in between. Germline V lookup: CDR1 WSHSY, CDR2 SAAADI. The CDR3 consists of 14 residues.

This rearrangement joins TRBV29-1 to TRBJ2-2, with a weak D call TRBD1 (5 bases). CDR3 length: 12 residues. Germline values: CDR1 SQVTM, CDR2 ANQGSEA. The CDR3 spells CNPTENTGELFF. The CDR3 DNA reads as TGCAACCCGACAGAGAACACCGGGGAGCTGTTTTTT.

As for this clonotype: A much larger clone sits a single nucleotide away, making a read error possible. The J gene is TRBJ1-4, the V gene TRBV6-5; unclear D gene. Germline V gene data show CDR1 as MNHEY and CDR2 as SVGAGI. The CDR3 is 14 residues long. Trimming stripped 7 bases from V and 3 bases from J, with 12 bases between. CDR3 in DNA: TGTGCCAGCAAAAACAGTCGGGCTAATGAAAAACTGTTTTTT. This sequence encodes CASKNSRANEKLFF.

The chain combines TRBV10-2 with TRBJ2-7, with D tentatively TRBD1 (5 bases). This CDR3 region has 15 residues. V lost 4 bases, J lost 4 bases, and 17 bases lay in between. Germline V gene lookup returns CDR1 WSHSY and CDR2 SAAADI. The CDR3 DNA reads TGCGCCAGCAGTGCCCTTGCAGGGTACGGGTACGAGCAGTACTTC. Its protein product is CASSALAGYGYEQYF.

The chain recombines TRBV7-9 with TRBJ2-5; maybe TRBD2 (7 bases). This CDR3 has 16 amino acids. The germline V gene has CDR1 SEHNR and CDR2 FQNEAQ (reference sequence). The V gene lost 0 bases and the J gene lost 5 bases, with 16 bases spanning the gap. This CDR3 reads CASSLARGQNQETQYF. The CDR3 DNA sequence: TGTGCCAGCAGCTTAGCGCGGGGGCAGAATCAGGAGACCCAGTACTTC.

The rearrangement joins TRBV29-1 to TRBJ1-3, with unresolved D. V was trimmed by 5 bases and J by 6 bases, leaving 14 bases between them. CDR3 length equals 13 residues. Germline V gene data show CDR1 as SQVTM and CDR2 as ANQGSEA. This chain's CDR3 is CSVIPIAANTIYF. The CDR3 nucleotides read TGCAGCGTTATCCCTATCGCCGCAAACACCATATATTTT.

Note on this clonotype: One base away lies a much larger clone, so this may be a sequencing read error. The chain links TRBV4-1 to TRBJ2-7; the D call may be TRBD1 or TRBD2 (6 bases each). The CDR3 is 17 amino acids. The V gene lost 4 bases and the J gene lost 1 base, with 20 bases spanning the gap. Germline-derived CDR1 and CDR2 are MGHRA and YSYEKL. This CDR3 is CASSRDGGGGASYEQYF. The CDR3 DNA reads TGCGCCAGCAGCCGAGACGGTGGAGGGGGAGCTTCCTACGAGCAGTACTTC.

For this clonotype: A single base separates this from a much larger clone, so it may be a read error. Here the CDR3 DNA reads TGTGCCGGCATCTTGGGGGGAGAAGGGGAGCAGTACTTC. Translation gives CAGILGGEGEQYF. The genes are TRBV7-3 and TRBJ2-7, with D maybe TRBD2 (6 bases). Germline CDR1 and CDR2: SGHTA and FQGTGA. The CDR3 loop spans 13 amino acids. Trimming left V 11 bases short and J 7 bases short, with 21 bases between.

The chain has TRBV28 and TRBJ1-2, with a weak D call TRBD1 (5 bases). The V end lost 6 bases, the J end lost 6 bases, and 14 bases lay between the germline ends. The CDR3 extends over 13 amino acids. Germline V gene lookup returns CDR1 MDHEN and CDR2 SYDVKM. CDR3 DNA: TGTGCCAGCAGCGCCCGGGACGGCGATGGCTACACCTTC. It encodes CASSARDGDGYTF.

The chain is built from TRBV7-2 and TRBJ2-2; no clear D. Trimming shortened V by 5 bases and J by 3 bases, and 13 bases separated the two germline ends. The germline V gene has CDR1 SGHTA and CDR2 FQGNSA. This CDR3 comprises 15 residues. The CDR3 nucleotides are TGTGCCAGCAGCCCAGCACCTCTTGACACCGGGGAGCTGTTTTTT. As protein: CASSPAPLDTGELFF.

Ten or more counts support this clonotype. This chain joins TRBV11-2 and TRBJ1-1; 7 bases map to TRBD1. The CDR3 is 14 residues long. Germline CDR1 is SGHAT and CDR2 is FQNNGV. Trimming at V came to 1 base and at J to 8 bases, leaving 7 bases not matched to a gene. CDR3 in DNA: TGTGCCAGCAGCTTAGTGGGACAGCACAGAGAAGCTTTCTTT. This codes for CASSLVGQHREAFF.

The sample holds many counts of this clonotype. The chain carries TRBV11-2 and TRBJ2-5, with D perhaps matching TRBD1 (6 bases). In germline, CDR1 is SGHAT, CDR2 FQNNGV. Trimming stripped 4 bases from V and 0 bases from J, with 9 bases between. This CDR3 comprises 14 residues. CDR3: CASSSRQDQETQYF. Here the CDR3 DNA reads TGTGCCAGCAGCTCAAGACAGGACCAAGAGACCCAGTACTTC. The complete variable domain, with remaining parts taken from reference TRBV11-2 and TRBJ2-5, reads EAGVAQSPRYKIIEKRQSVAFWCNPISGHATLYWYQQILGQGPKLLIQFQNNGVVDDSQLPKDRFSAERLKGVDSTLKIQPAKLEDSAVYLCASSSRQDQETQYFGPGTRLLVL.